This is a list of T cell receptor beta chains from one sample in a study of T cell responses to AZD1222 COVID-19 vaccine. Sequencing was performed with immunoSEQ multiplex PCR; in TCRdb, only in-frame clones are kept and a portion is missing. The data contain about 110,000 clones, roughly 92% of them singletons. The sequences come from peripheral blood, collected 28 days after the second AZD1222 dose. Source of these receptors: an adult who received the AZD1222 COVID-19 vaccine. Both conserved end residues are part of each CDR3. A D gene is named only where the DNA matches it firmly.

D gene | J gene | V gene | CDR3 DNA | CDR3 protein
TRBD1 | TRBJ1-2 | TRBV19 | TGTGCCAGTACCCCCCCTAAGGGGGCCCGGTATGGCTACACCTTC | CASTPPKGARYGYTF
. | TRBJ2-2 | TRBV19 | TGTGCCAGTAGTGACACGCTCGTTAACGCCGGGGAGCTGTTTTTT | CASSDTLVNAGELFF
TRBD1 | TRBJ2-7 | TRBV4-2 | TGTGCCAGCAGCCAAGACTGGACAGGGGGATACGAGCAGTACTTC | CASSQDWTGGYEQYF
TRBD1 | TRBJ1-1 | TRBV4-1 | TGCGCCAGCAGCCAAGACAGGGGGAGTTACACTGAAGCTTTCTTT | CASSQDRGSYTEAFF
. | TRBJ2-1 | TRBV4-1 | TGCGCCAGCAGCCAAGCCCTCCAGGGCAATGAGCAGTTCTTC | CASSQALQGNEQFF
TRBD2 | TRBJ2-7 | TRBV6-1 | TGTGCCAGCAGTGACAACCGACTAGCGGGGGTGGACGAGCAGTACTTC | CASSDNRLAGVDEQYF
. | TRBJ1-6 | TRBV11-3 | TGTGCCAGCAGCCCCCGCAGGGGTTGGAATTCACCCCTCCACTTT | CASSPRRGWNSPLHF
TRBD1 | TRBJ1-2 | TRBV7-2 | TGTGCCAGCAGCTTACGACCATCCGGGACAGGGGTAAACTATGGCTACACCTTC | CASSLRPSGTGVNYGYTF
. | TRBJ2-7 | TRBV6-6 | TGTGCCAGCAGTCAGAGCCCAACTAGGAATTACGAGCAGTACTTC | CASSQSPTRNYEQYF
. | TRBJ2-2 | TRBV25-1 | TGTGCCAGCAGTGACCCCCGGGACCCTTACACCGGGGAGCTGTTTTTT | CASSDPRDPYTGELFF
. | TRBJ1-1 | TRBV7-2 | TGTGCCAGCAGCGCCACCTACATGAACACTGAAGCTTTCTTT | CASSATYMNTEAFF
. | TRBJ1-2 | TRBV19 | TGTGCCAGTAGTCGGTCTGGCTATGGCTACACCTTC | CASSRSGYGYTF
. | TRBJ2-7 | TRBV5-4 | TGTGCCAGCAGCTTGAATCCCGGCTACGAGCAGTACTTC | CASSLNPGYEQYF
TRBD2 | TRBJ2-2 | TRBV7-2 | TGTGCCAGCAGGGATAGCGGGTTCACCGGGGAGCTGTTTTTT | CASRDSGFTGELFF
TRBD1 | TRBJ1-6 | TRBV28 | TGTGCCAGCACTTCCGGGACAGATAATTCACCCCTCCACTTT | CASTSGTDNSPLHF